The 5 T cell receptor beta chains in this list originate from one sample, sequenced in a study of CD8 T cell repertoires and HIV-1 epitope variants. Measured with immunoSEQ multiplex PCR; TCRdb has only the in-frame clones, and not every one. Here the sample spans just over 4,000 clones, roughly two thirds being singletons. The antigens for these receptors are not known. The sample was cultured CD8+ T cells derived from PBMCs. Receptors were obtained from a male donor with HIV.

The chain employs TRBV28 and TRBJ1-2; 10 bases line up with TRBD1. The length of the CDR3 is 17 residues. Germline trimming cut 7 bases from V and 4 bases from J; bases unmatched to any gene: 15. CDR1 is MDHEN, CDR2 SYDVKM, per germline. The chain's CDR3 is CASTPGDRGPYGYGYTF. For the CDR3, the DNA is TGTGCCAGCACCCCCGGGGACAGGGGACCCTACGGCTATGGCTACACCTTC.

V and J are TRBV27 and TRBJ1-5; TRBD1 is a possible D gene (5 bases). With 2 bases removed from V and 1 base from J, the gap between germline ends came to 6 bases. Germline CDR1 and CDR2: MNHEY and SMNVEV (reference sequence). This CDR3 is built from 14 residues. The CDR3 loop reads CASSLRGSNQPQHF. CDR3 nucleotides: TGTGCCAGCAGTTTACGGGGGAGCAATCAGCCCCAGCATTTT.

This chain joins TRBV4-2 and TRBJ2-7; TRBD2 aligns across 7 bases. CDR3 length equals 12 residues. V dropped 1 base and J dropped 8; count of bases not matched to a gene: 2. Germline loops: CDR1 LGHNA, CDR2 YNFKEQ. CDR3 residues: CASSQAGGQQYF. In DNA form, the CDR3 reads TGTGCCAGCAGCCAAGCGGGGGGACAGCAGTACTTC.

This clone was counted a single time. J is TRBJ1-6 and V is TRBV27, with D tentatively TRBD1 (6 bases). Germline V gene lookup returns CDR1 MNHEY and CDR2 SMNVEV (reference sequence). The V and J ends lost 0 bases and 0 bases respectively, with 12 bases between them. This CDR3 region has 18 residues. This CDR3 is CASSLSFQGSSYNSPLHF. CDR3 DNA sequence: TGTGCCAGCAGTTTATCCTTTCAGGGGAGCTCCTATAATTCACCCCTCCACTTT.

This chain links TRBV5-8 with TRBJ2-1; TRBD2 aligns across 7 bases. V shed 0 bases and J 8 bases; nucleotides not matched to a gene: 5. From germline, CDR1 is SGHTS and CDR2 YDEGEE. This CDR3 is 14 amino acids long. The CDR3 sequence: CASSLDSGLDEQFF. For the CDR3, the DNA is TGTGCCAGCAGCTTGGATAGCGGGTTGGATGAGCAGTTCTTC.